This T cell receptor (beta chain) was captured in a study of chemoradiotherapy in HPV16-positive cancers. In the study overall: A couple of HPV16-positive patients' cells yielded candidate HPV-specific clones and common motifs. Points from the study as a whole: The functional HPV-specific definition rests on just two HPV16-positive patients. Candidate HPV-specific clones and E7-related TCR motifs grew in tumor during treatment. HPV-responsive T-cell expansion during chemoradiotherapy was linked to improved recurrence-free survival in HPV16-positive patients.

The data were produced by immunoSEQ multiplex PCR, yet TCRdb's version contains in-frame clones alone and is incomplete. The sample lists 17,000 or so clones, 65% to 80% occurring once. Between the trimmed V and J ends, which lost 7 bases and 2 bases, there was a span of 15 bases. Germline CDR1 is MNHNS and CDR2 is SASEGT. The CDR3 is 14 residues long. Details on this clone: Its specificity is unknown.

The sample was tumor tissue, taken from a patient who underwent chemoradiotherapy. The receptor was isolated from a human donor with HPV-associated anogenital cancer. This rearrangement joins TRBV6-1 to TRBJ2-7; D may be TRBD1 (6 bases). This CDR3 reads CASKGDTTTYEQYF. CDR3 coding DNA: TGTGCCAGCAAGGGGGACACTACCACCTACGAGCAGTACTTC.